The entry below gives a single T cell receptor beta chain sequence along with its context. Its specificity is unknown. V was trimmed by 6 bases and J by 2 bases, leaving 9 bases between them. This CDR3 is built from 13 residues. Germline loops: CDR1 MNHEY, CDR2 SMNVEV (reference sequence). The data belong to a study of vaccination and CD4 T cells after COVID-19. Study as a whole: Overlapping SARS-CoV-2, HCoV-NL63, HCoV-OC43 and HCoV-229E spike peptides were used to stimulate cells. Control cultures received a CEFX pool, an HIV-1 Nef pool, or no peptide.

The Oncomine TCR Beta short-read assay sequenced DNA from cultured CD4+ T cells. TCRdb reanalysed the PCR reads using MiXCR and keeps one entry per CDR3 protein. The data show 20,000 to 25,000 distinct CDR3 sequences, around 48% seen once. Regarding treatment: roughly ten-day PBMC culture with coronavirus spike peptide pools or control peptides (ViraFEST assay). The chain joins TRBV27 to TRBJ2-3; D is possibly TRBD1 (6 bases). This sequence originates from a human donor who had recovered from COVID-19. The sequencing sample was made of CD4+ T cells from blood, cultured in vitro. DNA for the CDR3: TGTGCCAGCAGACAGGGTGACACAGATACGCAGTATTTT. The encoded protein is CASRQGDTDTQYF.